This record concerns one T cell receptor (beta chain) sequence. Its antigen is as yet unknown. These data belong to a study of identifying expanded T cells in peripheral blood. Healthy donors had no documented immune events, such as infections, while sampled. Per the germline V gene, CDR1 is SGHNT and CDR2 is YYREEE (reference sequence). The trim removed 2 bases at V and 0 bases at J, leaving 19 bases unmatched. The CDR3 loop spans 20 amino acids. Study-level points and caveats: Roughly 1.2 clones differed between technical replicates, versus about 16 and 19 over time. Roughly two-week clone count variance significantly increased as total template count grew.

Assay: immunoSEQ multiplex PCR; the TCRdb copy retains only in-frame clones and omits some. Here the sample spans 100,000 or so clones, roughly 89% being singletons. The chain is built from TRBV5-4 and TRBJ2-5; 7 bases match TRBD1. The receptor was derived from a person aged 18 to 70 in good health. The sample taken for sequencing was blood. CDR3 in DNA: TGTGCCAGCAGCTTCGGCCCCAGATTTACCGGGACAGCGTACCAAGAGACCCAGTACTTC. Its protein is CASSFGPRFTGTAYQETQYF.